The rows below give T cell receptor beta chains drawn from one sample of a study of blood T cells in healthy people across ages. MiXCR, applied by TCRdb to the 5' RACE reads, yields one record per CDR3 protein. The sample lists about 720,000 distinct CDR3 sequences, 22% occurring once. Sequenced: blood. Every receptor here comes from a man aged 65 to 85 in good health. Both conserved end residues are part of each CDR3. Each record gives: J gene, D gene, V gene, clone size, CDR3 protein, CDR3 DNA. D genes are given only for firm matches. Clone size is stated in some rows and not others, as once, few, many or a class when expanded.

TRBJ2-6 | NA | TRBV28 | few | CASSPPPTSGANVLTF | TGTGCCAGCAGTCCCCCTCCGACCTCTGGGGCCAACGTCCTGACTTTC
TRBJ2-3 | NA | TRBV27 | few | CASSLTAPSTDTQYF | TGTGCCAGCAGTTTGACAGCTCCTAGCACAGATACGCAGTATTTT
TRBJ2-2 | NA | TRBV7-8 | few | CASSLGSLMGTGELFF | TGTGCCAGCAGCTTAGGGAGCCTGATGGGCACCGGGGAGCTGTTTTTT
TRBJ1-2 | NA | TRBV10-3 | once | CAIQHDNGAFGYTF | TGTGCCATCCAGCATGACAACGGGGCTTTTGGCTACACCTTC
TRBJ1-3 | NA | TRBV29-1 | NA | CSVETGPGNTIYF | TGCAGCGTTGAAACAGGGCCTGGAAACACCATATATTTT
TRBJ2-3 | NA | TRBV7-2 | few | CASSQTRYHTDTQYF | TGTGCCAGCAGCCAGACGCGGTACCATACAGATACGCAGTATTTT
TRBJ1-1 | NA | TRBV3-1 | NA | CASSQSVARGTEAFF | NA
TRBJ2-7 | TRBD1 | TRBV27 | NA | CASRPPGQGANEQYF | TGTGCCAGCAGACCTCCGGGACAGGGGGCTAACGAGCAGTACTTC
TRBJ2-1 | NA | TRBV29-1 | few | CSVSGDNEQFF | TGCAGCGTGTCCGGGGACAATGAGCAGTTCTTC
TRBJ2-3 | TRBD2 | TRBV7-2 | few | CASSTWSSGTSTDTQYF | TGTGCCAGCAGCACCTGGAGTAGCGGGACCAGCACAGATACGCAGTATTTT
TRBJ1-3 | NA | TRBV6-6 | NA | CASSLTLDSGNTIYF | TGTGCCAGCAGTTTGACACTAGACTCTGGAAACACTATATATTTT
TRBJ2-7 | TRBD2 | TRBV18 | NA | CASSPFGPSAGASYEQYF | TGTGCCAGCTCACCATTCGGTCCATCAGCGGGGGCCTCCTACGAGCAGTACTTC
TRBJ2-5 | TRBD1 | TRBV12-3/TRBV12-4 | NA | CASSLRTGGGETQYF | TGTGCCAGCAGTTTACGGACAGGGGGCGGTGAGACCCAGTACTTC
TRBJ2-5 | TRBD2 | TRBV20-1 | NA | CSIQGTRLVQETQYF | TGCAGTATTCAGGGGACTAGGCTCGTCCAAGAGACCCAGTACTTC
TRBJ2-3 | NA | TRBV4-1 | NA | CASSQTDSTDTQYF | TGCGCCAGCAGCCAAACTGACAGCACAGATACGCAGTATTTT
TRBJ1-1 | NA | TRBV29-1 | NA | CSVEDRVFRINTEAFF | TGCAGCGTTGAAGATCGGGTCTTCAGAATAAACACTGAAGCTTTCTTT
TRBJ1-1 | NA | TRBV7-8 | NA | CATRSPGNTEAFF | TGTGCCACAAGATCGCCCGGGAACACTGAAGCTTTCTTT
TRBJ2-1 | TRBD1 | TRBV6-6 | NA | CASSSTGKVGNEQFF | TGTGCCAGCAGTTCGACAGGGAAGGTGGGCAATGAGCAGTTCTTC
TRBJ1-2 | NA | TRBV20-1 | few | CSANAGDYGYTF | TGCAGTGCCAACGCAGGAGACTATGGCTACACCTTC
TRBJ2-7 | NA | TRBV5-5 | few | CASSHGAGSHEQYF | TGTGCCAGCAGCCATGGAGCAGGGTCCCACGAGCAGTACTTC
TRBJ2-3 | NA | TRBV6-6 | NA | CASTRTDTQYF | TGTGCCAGCACTCGCACAGATACGCAGTATTTT
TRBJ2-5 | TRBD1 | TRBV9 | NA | CASSVGMRWGQTETQYF | TGTGCCAGCAGCGTAGGGATGAGATGGGGACAGACAGAGACCCAGTACTTC
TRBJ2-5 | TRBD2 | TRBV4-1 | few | CASSQDSGGQETQYF | TGCGCCAGCAGCCAAGATAGCGGGGGGCAGGAGACCCAGTACTTC
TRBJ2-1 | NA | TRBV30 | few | CAYFSGESSYNEQFF | TGTGCCTACTTTAGCGGAGAGAGCTCCTACAATGAGCAGTTCTTC
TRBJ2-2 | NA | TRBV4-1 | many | CASSQERTGELFF | TGCGCCAGCAGCCAAGAAAGGACCGGGGAGCTGTTTTTT
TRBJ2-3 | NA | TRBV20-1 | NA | CRQSTDTQYF | TGCAGACAGAGCACAGATACGCAGTATTTT
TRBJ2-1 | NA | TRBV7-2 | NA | CASSKQGRTALNEQFF | TGTGCCAGCAGCAAACAAGGGCGTACGGCCCTCAATGAGCAGTTCTTC
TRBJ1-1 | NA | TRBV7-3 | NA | CASSPEGGIITEAFF | TGTGCCAGCAGCCCCGAGGGGGGGATTATTACTGAAGCTTTCTTT
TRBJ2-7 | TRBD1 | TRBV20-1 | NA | CSASPSGTGAYEQYF | TGCAGTGCTAGTCCTTCCGGGACAGGGGCCTACGAGCAGTACTTC
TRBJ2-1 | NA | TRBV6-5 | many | CASSYSRPYNEQFF | TGTGCCAGCAGTTACTCGAGGCCTTACAATGAGCAGTTCTTC
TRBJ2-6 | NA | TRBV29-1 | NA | CSVEERARGPGANVLTF | TGCAGCGTTGAAGAGAGGGCGAGAGGGCCTGGGGCCAACGTCCTGACTTTC
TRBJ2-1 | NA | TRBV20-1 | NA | CGARGRGLPPHEQFF | TGCGGTGCTAGGGGGAGGGGACTACCTCCTCATGAGCAGTTCTTC
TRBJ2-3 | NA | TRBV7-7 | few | CASSPMVKGPTDTQYF | TGTGCCAGCAGCCCAATGGTTAAGGGGCCAACAGATACGCAGTATTTT
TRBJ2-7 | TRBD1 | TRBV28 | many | CASSWDRGRYF | TGTGCCAGCAGCTGGGACAGGGGGCGGTACTTC
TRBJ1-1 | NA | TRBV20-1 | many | CSVSTPKAGNTEAFF | TGCAGTGTTTCTACCCCCAAAGCGGGGAACACTGAAGCTTTCTTT
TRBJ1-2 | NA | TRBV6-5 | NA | CASSYEGVEGYTF | TGTGCCAGCAGTTACGAGGGGGTCGAGGGCTACACCTTC
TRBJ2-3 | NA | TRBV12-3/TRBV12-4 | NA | CASSFEDPSIDTQYF | TGTGCCAGCAGTTTTGAGGACCCATCAATAGATACGCAGTATTTT
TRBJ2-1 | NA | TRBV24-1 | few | CATSEYHQSSYNEQFF | TGTGCCACCAGTGAATACCATCAGAGCTCCTACAATGAGCAGTTCTTC
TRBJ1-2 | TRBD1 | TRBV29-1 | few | CSVESPTGSYGYTF | TGCAGCGTTGAAAGCCCGACAGGGAGCTATGGCTACACCTTC
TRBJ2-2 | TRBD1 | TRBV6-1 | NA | CASVQGSNTGELFF | TGTGCCAGCGTACAGGGGTCGAACACCGGGGAGCTGTTTTTT
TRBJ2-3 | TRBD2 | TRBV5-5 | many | CASSSGLASTDTQYF | TGTGCCAGCAGTTCGGGACTAGCCAGCACAGATACGCAGTATTTT
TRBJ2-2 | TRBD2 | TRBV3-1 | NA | CASTQQRGGKNTGELFF | TGTGCCAGCACCCAGCAGCGGGGGGGTAAGAACACCGGGGAGCTGTTTTTT
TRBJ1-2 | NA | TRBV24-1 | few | CATQGQSNYGYTF | TGTGCCACCCAGGGCCAGTCAAACTATGGCTACACCTTC
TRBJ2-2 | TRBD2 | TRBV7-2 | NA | CASSLGWLAGVSGELFF | TGTGCCAGCAGCTTAGGGTGGCTAGCGGGAGTGAGCGGGGAGCTGTTTTTT
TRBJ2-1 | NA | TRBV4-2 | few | CASSQDRSREQFF | TGTGCCAGCAGCCAAGATAGGTCGAGGGAGCAGTTCTTC
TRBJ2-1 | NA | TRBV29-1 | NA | CSVVEGTSFSSYNEQFF | TGCAGCGTTGTTGAAGGGACCTCCTTTAGCTCCTACAATGAGCAGTTCTTC
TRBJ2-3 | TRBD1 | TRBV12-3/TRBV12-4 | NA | CASRRDRASTDTQYF | TGTGCCAGCAGAAGGGACAGAGCAAGCACAGATACGCAGTATTTT
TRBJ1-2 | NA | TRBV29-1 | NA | CSVEGTVNYGYTF | TGCAGCGTTGAAGGGACGGTAAACTATGGCTACACCTTC
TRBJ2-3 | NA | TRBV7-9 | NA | CASSLVGGYTQYF | TGTGCCAGCAGCTTAGTCGGTGGATATACGCAGTATTTT
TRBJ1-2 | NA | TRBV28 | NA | CATRQANYGYTF | TGTGCCACCAGACAGGCGAACTATGGCTACACCTTC
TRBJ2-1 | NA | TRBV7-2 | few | CASSLETGRVNEQFF | TGTGCCAGCAGCTTAGAGACCGGAAGGGTCAATGAGCAGTTCTTC
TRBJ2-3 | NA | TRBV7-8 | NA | CASSFLGQDTDTQYF | TGTGCCAGCAGCTTCCTTGGGCAAGACACAGATACGCAGTATTTT
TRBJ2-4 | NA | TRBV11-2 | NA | CASSLLALAKNIQYF | TGTGCCAGCAGCTTACTAGCCTTAGCCAAAAACATTCAGTACTTC
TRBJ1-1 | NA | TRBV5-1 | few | CASSPQGFFEAFF | TGCGCCAGCAGCCCCCAGGGGTTCTTTGAAGCTTTCTTT
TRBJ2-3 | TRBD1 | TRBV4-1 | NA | CASQGDGYYEADTQYF | TGCGCCAGCCAGGGGGACGGTTACTACGAGGCAGATACGCAGTATTTT
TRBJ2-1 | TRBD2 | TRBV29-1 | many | CSVEGTSGSSYNEQFF | TGCAGCGTTGAAGGGACTAGCGGTAGCTCCTACAATGAGCAGTTCTTC
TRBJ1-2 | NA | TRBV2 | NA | CASSEARIDGYTF | TGTGCCAGCAGTGAAGCGCGGATTGATGGCTACACCTTC
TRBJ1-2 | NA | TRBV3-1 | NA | CASSQGEAGYTF | TGTGCCAGCAGCCAAGGGGAGGCTGGCTACACCTTC
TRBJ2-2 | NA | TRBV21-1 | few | CASSKEDYPTGELFF | TGTGCCAGCAGCAAAGAGGACTACCCTACCGGGGAGCTGTTTTTT
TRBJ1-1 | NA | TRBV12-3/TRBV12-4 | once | CASTIAGGLFEAFF | TGTGCCAGCACCATAGCGGGGGGGCTTTTTGAAGCTTTCTTT